This TCR beta chain was retrieved from a study of blood T cells in healthy people across ages. Study conclusions and caveats: Relative to aged donors, long-lived donors carried more naive CD4+ cells and displayed higher diversity.

A second PCR of about 7 to 11 cycles used a sample-barcoded 5' primer and a J-beta primer mix. TCRdb reanalysed the 5' RACE reads using MiXCR and keeps one entry per CDR3 protein. Found here are some 1.4 million distinct CDR3 sequences, 42% of them singletons; the top ten hold roughly 7.9%. In regard to this clonotype: What it binds is unknown.

Germline CDR1 reads LNHNV; CDR2 reads YYDKDF (reference sequence). The CDR3 consists of 14 residues. Deletions cut 4 bases from V and 1 base from J, with 10 bases between. Sequencing input: blood. The chain uses TRBV15 and TRBJ1-1; D gene uncertain. The TCR sequence derives from a woman between 18 and 30 years old in good health. CDR3 sequence (DNA): TGTGCCACCAGCATGTATAGGGAGAACACTGAAGCTTTCTTT. As protein: CATSMYRENTEAFF.